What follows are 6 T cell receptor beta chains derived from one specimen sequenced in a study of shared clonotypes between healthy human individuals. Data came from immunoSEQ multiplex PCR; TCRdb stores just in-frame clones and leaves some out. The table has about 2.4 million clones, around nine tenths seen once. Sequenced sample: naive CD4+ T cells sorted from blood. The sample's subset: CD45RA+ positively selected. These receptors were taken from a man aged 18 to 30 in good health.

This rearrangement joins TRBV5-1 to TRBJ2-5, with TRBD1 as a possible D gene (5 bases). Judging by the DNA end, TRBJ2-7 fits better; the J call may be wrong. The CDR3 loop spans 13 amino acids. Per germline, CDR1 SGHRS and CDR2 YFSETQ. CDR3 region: CASSRVGADEQYF. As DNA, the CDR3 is TGCGCCAGCAGCAGGGTAGGGGCCGACGAGCAGTACTTC.

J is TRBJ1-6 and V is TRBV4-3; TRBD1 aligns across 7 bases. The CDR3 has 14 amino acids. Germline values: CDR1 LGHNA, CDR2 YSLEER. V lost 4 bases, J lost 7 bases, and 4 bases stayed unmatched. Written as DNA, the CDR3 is TGCGCCAGCAGCCTCGAGACAGGGAATTCACCCCTCCACTTT. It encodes CASSLETGNSPLHF.

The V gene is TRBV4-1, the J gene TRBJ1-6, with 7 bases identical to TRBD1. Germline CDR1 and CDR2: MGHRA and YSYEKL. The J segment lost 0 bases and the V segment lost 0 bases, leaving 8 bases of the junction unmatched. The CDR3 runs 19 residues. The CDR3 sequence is CASSQDGPQGRSYNSPLHF. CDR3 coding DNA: TGCGCCAGCAGCCAAGACGGACCACAGGGGCGCTCCTATAATTCACCCCTCCACTTT.

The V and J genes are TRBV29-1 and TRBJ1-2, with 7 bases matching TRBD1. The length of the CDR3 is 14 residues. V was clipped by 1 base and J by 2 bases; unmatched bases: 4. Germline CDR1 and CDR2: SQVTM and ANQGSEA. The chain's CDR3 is CSVEARGRNYGYTF. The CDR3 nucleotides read TGCAGCGTTGAAGCTAGGGGGCGGAACTATGGCTACACCTTC.

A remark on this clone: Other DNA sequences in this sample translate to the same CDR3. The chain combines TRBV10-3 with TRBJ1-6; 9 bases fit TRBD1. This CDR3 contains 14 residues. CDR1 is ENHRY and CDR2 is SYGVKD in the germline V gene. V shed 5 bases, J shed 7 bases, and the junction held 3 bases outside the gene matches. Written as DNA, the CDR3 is TGTGCCATCAGTCCGGACAGGGGAAATTCACCCCTCCACTTT. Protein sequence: CAISPDRGNSPLHF.

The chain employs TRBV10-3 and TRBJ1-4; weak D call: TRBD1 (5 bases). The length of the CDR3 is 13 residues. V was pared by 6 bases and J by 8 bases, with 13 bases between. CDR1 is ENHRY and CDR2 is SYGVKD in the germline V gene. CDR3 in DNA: TGTGCCATCAGAAGAGGGGAGAGGGAAAAACTGTTTTTT. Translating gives CAIRRGEREKLFF.